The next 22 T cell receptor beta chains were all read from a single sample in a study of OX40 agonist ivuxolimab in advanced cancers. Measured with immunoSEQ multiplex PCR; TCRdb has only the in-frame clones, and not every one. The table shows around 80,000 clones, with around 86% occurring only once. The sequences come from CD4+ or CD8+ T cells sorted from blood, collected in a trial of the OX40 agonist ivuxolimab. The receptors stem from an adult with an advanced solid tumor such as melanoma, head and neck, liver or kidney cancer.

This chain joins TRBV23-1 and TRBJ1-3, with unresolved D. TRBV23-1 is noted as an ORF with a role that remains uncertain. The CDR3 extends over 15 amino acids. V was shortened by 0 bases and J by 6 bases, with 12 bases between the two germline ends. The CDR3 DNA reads TGCGCCAGCAGTCAATCGGCCCAGATCCTAAACACCATATATTTT. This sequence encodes CASSQSAQILNTIYF.

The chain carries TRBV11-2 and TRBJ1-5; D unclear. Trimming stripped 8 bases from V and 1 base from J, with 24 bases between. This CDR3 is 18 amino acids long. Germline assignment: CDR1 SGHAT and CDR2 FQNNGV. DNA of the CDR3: TGTGCCAGCGACTCACAGCTTAGGATACGGACCAGCAATCAGCCCCAGCATTTT. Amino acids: CASDSQLRIRTSNQPQHF.

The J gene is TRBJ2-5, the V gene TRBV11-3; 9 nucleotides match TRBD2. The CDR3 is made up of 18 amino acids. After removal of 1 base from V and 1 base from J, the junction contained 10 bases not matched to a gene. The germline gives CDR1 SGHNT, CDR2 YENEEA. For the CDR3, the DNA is TGTGCCAGCAGCTTAGTTTTGGGGTCTAGCGGGACCCAAGAGACCCAGTACTTC. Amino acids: CASSLVLGSSGTQETQYF.

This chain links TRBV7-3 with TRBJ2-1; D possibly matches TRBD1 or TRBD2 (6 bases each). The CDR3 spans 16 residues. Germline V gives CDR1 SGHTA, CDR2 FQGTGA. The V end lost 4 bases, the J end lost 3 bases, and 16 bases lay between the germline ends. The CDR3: CASSSGLGGRYNEQFF. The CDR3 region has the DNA TGTGCCAGCAGCTCGGGTCTTGGGGGGCGCTACAATGAGCAGTTCTTC. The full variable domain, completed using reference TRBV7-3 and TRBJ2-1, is GAGVSQTPSNKVTEKGKYVELRCDPISGHTALYWYRQSLGQGPEFLIYFQGTGAADDSGLPNDRFFAVRPEGSVSTLKIQRTERGDSAVYLCASSSGLGGRYNEQFFGPGTRLTVL.

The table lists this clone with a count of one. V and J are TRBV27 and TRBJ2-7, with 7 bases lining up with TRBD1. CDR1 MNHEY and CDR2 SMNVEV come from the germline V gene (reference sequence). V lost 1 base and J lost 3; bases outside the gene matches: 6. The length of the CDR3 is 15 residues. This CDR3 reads CASSLYPRDSYEQYF. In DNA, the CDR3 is TGTGCCAGCAGTTTATACCCCCGGGACAGCTACGAGCAGTACTTC.

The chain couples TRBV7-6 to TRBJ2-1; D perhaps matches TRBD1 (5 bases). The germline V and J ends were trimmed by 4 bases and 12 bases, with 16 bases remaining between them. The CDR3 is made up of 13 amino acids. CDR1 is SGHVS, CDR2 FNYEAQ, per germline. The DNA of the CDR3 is TGTGCCAGCAGCTCTCCACAGGACCGATGGCAGTTCTTC. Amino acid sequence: CASSSPQDRWQFF.

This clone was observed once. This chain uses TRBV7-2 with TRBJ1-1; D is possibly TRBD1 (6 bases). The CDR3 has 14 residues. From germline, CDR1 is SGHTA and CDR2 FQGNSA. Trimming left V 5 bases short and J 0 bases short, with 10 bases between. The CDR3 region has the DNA TGTGCCAGCAGCATACACAGGGTGAACACTGAAGCTTTCTTT. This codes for CASSIHRVNTEAFF.

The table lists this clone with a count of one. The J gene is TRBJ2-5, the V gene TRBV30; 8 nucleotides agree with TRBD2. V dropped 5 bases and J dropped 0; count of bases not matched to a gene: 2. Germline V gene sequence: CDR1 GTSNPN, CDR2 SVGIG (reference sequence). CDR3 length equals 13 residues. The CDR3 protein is CAWSLADQETQYF. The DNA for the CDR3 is TGTGCCTGGTCACTAGCGGACCAAGAGACCCAGTACTTC.

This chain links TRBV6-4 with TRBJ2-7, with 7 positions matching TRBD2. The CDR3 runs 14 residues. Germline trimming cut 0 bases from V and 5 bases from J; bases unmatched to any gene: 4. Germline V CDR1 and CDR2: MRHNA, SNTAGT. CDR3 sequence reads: CASSDSGGVHEQYF. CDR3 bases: TGTGCCAGCAGTGACTCGGGGGGGGTGCACGAGCAGTACTTC.

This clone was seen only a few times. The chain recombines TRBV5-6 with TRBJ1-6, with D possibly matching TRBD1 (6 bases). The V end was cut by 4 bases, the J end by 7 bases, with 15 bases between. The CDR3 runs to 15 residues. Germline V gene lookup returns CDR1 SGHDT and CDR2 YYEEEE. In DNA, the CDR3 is TGTGCCAGCAGCCCGGTGGGGGGCCAAAATTCACCCCTCCACTTT. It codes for CASSPVGGQNSPLHF.

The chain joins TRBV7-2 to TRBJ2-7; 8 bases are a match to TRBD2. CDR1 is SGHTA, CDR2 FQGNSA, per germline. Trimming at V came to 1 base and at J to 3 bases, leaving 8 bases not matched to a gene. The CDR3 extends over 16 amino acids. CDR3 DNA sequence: TGTGCCAGCAGCTTAGTTCTGAGCGGGGGACACTACGAGCAGTACTTC. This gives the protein CASSLVLSGGHYEQYF.

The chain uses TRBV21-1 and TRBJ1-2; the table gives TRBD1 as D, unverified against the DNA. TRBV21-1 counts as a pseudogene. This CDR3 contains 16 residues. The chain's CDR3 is CASSKDKGQPLGGYTF. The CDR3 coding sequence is TGTGCCAGCAGCAAAGATAAGGGACAGCCCCTAGGCGGCTACACCTTC.

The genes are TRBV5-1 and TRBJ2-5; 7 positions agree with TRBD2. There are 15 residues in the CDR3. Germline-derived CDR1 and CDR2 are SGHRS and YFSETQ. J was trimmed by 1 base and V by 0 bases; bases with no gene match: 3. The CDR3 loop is CASSLAGGSQETQYF. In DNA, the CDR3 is TGCGCCAGCAGCTTGGCCGGCGGGAGCCAAGAGACCCAGTACTTC.

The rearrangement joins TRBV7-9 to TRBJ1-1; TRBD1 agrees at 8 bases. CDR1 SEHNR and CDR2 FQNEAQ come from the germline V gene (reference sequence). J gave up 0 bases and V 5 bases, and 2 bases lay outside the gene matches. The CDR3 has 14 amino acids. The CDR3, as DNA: TGTGCCAGCAGCGAACAGGGGGTGAACACTGAAGCTTTCTTT. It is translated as CASSEQGVNTEAFF.

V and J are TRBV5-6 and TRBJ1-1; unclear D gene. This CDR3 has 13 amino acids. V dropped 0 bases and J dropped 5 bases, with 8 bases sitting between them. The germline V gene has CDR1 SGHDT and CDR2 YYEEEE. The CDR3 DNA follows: TGTGCCAGCAGCTTGGGGGGTACGACTGAAGCTTTCTTT. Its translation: CASSLGGTTEAFF.

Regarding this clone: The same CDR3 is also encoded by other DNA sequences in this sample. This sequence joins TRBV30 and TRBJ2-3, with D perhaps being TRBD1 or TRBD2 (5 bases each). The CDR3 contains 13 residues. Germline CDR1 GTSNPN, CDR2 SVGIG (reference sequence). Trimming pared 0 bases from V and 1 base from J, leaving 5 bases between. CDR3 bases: TGTGCCTGGAGTGTGGGGGGCACAGATACGCAGTATTTT. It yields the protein CAWSVGGTDTQYF.

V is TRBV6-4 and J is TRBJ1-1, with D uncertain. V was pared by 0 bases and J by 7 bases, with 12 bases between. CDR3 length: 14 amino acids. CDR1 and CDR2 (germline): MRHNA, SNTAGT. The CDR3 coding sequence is TGTGCCAGCAGTGACTCGGATTTGCCAGGTGAAGCTTTCTTT. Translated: CASSDSDLPGEAFF.

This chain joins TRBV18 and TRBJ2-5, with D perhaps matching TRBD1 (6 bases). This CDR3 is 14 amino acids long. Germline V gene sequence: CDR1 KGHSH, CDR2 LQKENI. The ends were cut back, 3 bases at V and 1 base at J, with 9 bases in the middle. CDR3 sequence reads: CASSPWDTQETQYF. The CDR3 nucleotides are TGTGCCAGCTCACCGTGGGACACCCAAGAGACCCAGTACTTC. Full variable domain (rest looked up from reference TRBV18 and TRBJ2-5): NAGVMQNPRHLVRRRGQEARLRCSPMKGHSHVYWYRQLPEEGLKFMVYLQKENIIDESGMPKERFSAEFPKEGPSILRIQQVVRGDSAAYFCASSPWDTQETQYFGPGTRLLVL.

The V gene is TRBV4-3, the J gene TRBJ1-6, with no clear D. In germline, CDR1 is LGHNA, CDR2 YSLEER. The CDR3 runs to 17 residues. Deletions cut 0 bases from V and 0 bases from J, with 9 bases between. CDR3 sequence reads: CASSQDPPSSYNSPLHF. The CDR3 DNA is TGCGCCAGCAGCCAAGATCCCCCCAGCTCCTATAATTCACCCCTCCACTTT.

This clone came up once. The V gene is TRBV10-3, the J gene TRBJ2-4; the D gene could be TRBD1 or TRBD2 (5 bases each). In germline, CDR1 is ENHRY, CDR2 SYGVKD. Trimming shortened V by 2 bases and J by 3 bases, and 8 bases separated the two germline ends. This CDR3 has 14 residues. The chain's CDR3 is CAISEGGDKNIQYF. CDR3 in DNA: TGTGCCATCAGTGAGGGGGGTGACAAAAACATTCAGTACTTC.

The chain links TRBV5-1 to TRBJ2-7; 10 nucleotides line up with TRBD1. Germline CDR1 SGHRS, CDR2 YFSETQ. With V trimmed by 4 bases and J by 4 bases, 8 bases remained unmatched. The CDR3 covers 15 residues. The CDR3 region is CASSLGTGDGYEQYF. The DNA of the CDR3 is TGCGCCAGCAGCCTAGGGACAGGGGATGGTTACGAGCAGTACTTC.

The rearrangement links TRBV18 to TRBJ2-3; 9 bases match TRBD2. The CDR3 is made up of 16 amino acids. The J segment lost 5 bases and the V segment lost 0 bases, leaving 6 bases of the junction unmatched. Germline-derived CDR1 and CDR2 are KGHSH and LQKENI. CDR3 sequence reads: CASSPPSGSVGDTQYF. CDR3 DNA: TGTGCCAGCTCACCACCTAGCGGGAGTGTTGGAGATACGCAGTATTTT.